A single T cell receptor beta chain is shown here with its context. The entry originates in a study of blood T cell repertoires in COVID-19. Study as a whole: There were acute and convalescent COVID-19 samples, and they came from the United States, Italy and Spain. T cells, B-cell-depleted T cells, or PBMCs supplied cDNA or gDNA.

Original methodology: Estimation of nucleated cell counts relied on the amplification of reference gene primers. Repertoires were generated with immunoSEQ multiplex PCR, while TCRdb's copy carries only in-frame clones and drops some. The DNA gave D and trimming, while V, J and clone size come from that table. In the table there are fewer than 70,000 clones, less than 90% of which are singletons. After removal of 4 bases from V and 4 bases from J, the junction contained 1 base not matched to a gene. The germline V gene has CDR1 MNHNY and CDR2 SVGAGI (reference sequence). The CDR3 runs 14 residues. The gene calls are TRBV6-6 and TRBJ2-1, with 10 bases lining up with TRBD2. The sequenced sample consisted of peripheral blood. This TCR derives from a woman in her seventies with active COVID-19. In DNA form, the CDR3 reads TGTGCCAGCAGTTGGACTAGCGGATACAATGAGCAGTTCTTC. Translation gives CASSWTSGYNEQFF.